These T cell receptor beta chains were read from a single sample in a study of cytomegalovirus exposure and HLA in healthy donors. Sequencing was performed with immunoSEQ multiplex PCR; in TCRdb, only in-frame clones are kept and a portion is missing. Across 20,000 to 25,000 clones, the top ten clones capture roughly 20% of the sample. Sample: PBMCs. The receptors derive from a man between 60 and 75 years old in good health and CMV-seropositive. Both conserved end residues are part of each CDR3. The order of the fields is V gene, J gene, D gene, CDR3 protein. A D gene is named only where the DNA matches it firmly.

V gene: TRBV7-6
J gene: TRBJ2-2
D gene: TRBD1
CDR3 protein: CASSWGQSYGNTGELFF

V gene: TRBV29-1
J gene: TRBJ2-3
D gene: NA
CDR3 protein: CSVDPSGTDTQYF

V gene: TRBV2
J gene: TRBJ1-5
D gene: NA
CDR3 protein: CASTRSGESNQPQHF

V gene: TRBV2
J gene: TRBJ2-5
D gene: NA
CDR3 protein: CASNRNREETQYF

V gene: TRBV7-9
J gene: TRBJ1-2
D gene: TRBD1
CDR3 protein: CASSFGTGVYGYTF

V gene: TRBV29-1
J gene: TRBJ1-1
D gene: NA
CDR3 protein: CSVATGPGEAFF

V gene: TRBV29-1
J gene: TRBJ2-4
D gene: TRBD2
CDR3 protein: CSVEASAGGDKNIQYF

V gene: TRBV29-1
J gene: TRBJ1-1
D gene: NA
CDR3 protein: CSVDTGRNTEAFF

V gene: TRBV18
J gene: TRBJ1-3
D gene: TRBD1
CDR3 protein: CASSRDRADSGNTIYF

V gene: TRBV9
J gene: TRBJ1-3
D gene: NA
CDR3 protein: CASSRGSGNTIYF

V gene: TRBV5-1
J gene: TRBJ1-5
D gene: NA
CDR3 protein: CASSLGGDQPQHF

V gene: TRBV12-5
J gene: TRBJ2-7
D gene: NA
CDR3 protein: CASGLFAGFPLNYEQYF

V gene: TRBV19
J gene: TRBJ1-5
D gene: NA
CDR3 protein: CASGTTYSNQPQHF

V gene: TRBV19
J gene: TRBJ1-1
D gene: NA
CDR3 protein: CASSTRGRRGPEAFF

V gene: TRBV6-1
J gene: TRBJ2-1
D gene: NA
CDR3 protein: CASRPLGGANEQFF

V gene: TRBV5-1
J gene: TRBJ1-1
D gene: NA
CDR3 protein: CASSLGWAGNTEAFF

V gene: TRBV7-9
J gene: TRBJ1-1
D gene: NA
CDR3 protein: CASSLSQNTEAFF

V gene: TRBV29-1
J gene: TRBJ1-2
D gene: TRBD1
CDR3 protein: CSVPGQGPYGYTF

V gene: TRBV29-1
J gene: TRBJ1-3
D gene: NA
CDR3 protein: CSVGHSGNTIYF

V gene: TRBV30
J gene: TRBJ1-3
D gene: NA
CDR3 protein: CAWNPLQASAGNTIYF